This T cell receptor (beta chain) was captured in a study of response to subunit inactivated influenza vaccine. TCRdb used MiXCR to reprocess the RT-PCR reads, holding one entry per CDR3 protein. The sample has roughly 460,000 distinct CDR3 sequences, roughly 11% seen once. This clonotype appeared many times. The sequences come from PBMCs from blood, collected 40 to 50 days after vaccination. The clonotype was recovered from a man aged 50-60 years who received an inactivated influenza vaccine.

The CDR3 reads CASSLSQGYAGELFF. The DNA of the CDR3 is TGTGCCAGCAGTTTATCCCAGGGGTACGCCGGGGAGCTGTTTTTT. J is TRBJ2-2 and V is TRBV28, with D possibly matching TRBD1 (6 bases). Germline V gives CDR1 MDHEN, CDR2 SYDVKM. V was pared by 1 base and J by 6 bases, with 12 bases between. CDR3 length: 15 amino acids. Combining the CDR3 with reference TRBV28 and TRBJ2-2 gives the whole variable domain DVKVTQSSRYLVKRTGEKVFLECVQDMDHENMFWYRQDPGLGLRLIYFSYDVKMKEKGDIPEGYSVSREKKERFSLILESASTNQTSMYLCASSLSQGYAGELFFGEGSRLTVL.